This TCR beta chain was obtained from a study of neurological immune-mediated disorders. As for the study in general: Relapsing-remitting forms accounted for most of the roughly 35 multiple sclerosis patients and secondary progressive forms for 3. General observations from the study: Multiple sclerosis was found to have the least TCR clonal expansion, below healthy controls, and HTLV-1-associated myelopathy the most.

The CDR3 totals 15 residues. Germline loops: CDR1 SEHNR, CDR2 FQNEAQ (reference sequence). V lost 5 bases, J lost 7 bases, and 10 bases stayed unmatched. This clonotype was seen many times. Its antigen is not identified. As for the cDNA, it was generated by 5'RACE with 10-nucleotide random UMIs. Each CDR3 protein is one row after TCRdb ran MiXCR on the 5' RACE reads. The profile shows tens of thousands of distinct CDR3 sequences, about 4% of them singletons. This TCR came from a woman aged 40 to 55 with multiple sclerosis. The rearrangement links TRBV7-9 to TRBJ2-2, with TRBD1 identical over 7 bases. The sequenced material came from CD4+ T cells from blood. CDR3 sequence: CASSGRQGPVGELFF. The CDR3 DNA reads TGTGCCAGCAGCGGGAGACAGGGACCTGTCGGGGAGCTGTTTTTT.